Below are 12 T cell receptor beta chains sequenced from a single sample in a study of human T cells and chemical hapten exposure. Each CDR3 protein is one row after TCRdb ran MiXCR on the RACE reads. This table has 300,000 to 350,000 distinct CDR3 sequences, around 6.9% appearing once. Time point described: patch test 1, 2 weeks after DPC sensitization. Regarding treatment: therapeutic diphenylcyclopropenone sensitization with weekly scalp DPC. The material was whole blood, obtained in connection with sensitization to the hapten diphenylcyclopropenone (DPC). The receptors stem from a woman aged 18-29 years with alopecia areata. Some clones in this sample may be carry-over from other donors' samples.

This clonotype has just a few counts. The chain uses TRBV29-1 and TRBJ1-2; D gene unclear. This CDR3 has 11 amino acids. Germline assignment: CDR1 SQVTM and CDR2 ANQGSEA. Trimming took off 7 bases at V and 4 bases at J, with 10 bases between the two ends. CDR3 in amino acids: CSAQALYGYTF. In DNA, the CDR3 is TGCAGCGCCCAAGCGCTCTATGGCTACACCTTC.

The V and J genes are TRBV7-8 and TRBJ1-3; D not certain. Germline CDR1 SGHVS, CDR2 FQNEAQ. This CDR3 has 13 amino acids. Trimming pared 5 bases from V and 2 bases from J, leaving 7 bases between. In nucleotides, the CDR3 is TGTGCCAGCAGCCAAACCCCTGGAAACACCATATATTTT. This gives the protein CASSQTPGNTIYF.

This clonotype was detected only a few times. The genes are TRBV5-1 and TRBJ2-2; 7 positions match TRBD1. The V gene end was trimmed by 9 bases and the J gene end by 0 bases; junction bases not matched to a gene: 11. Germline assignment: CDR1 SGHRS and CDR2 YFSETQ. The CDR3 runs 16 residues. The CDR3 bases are TGCGCCACCTTTCGAGACAGGGCCGCGAACACCGGGGAGCTGTTTTTT. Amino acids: CATFRDRAANTGELFF.

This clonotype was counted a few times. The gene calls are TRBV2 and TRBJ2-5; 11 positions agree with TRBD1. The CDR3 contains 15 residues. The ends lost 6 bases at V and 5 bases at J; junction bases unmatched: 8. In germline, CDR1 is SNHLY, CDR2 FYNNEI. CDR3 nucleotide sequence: TGTGCCAGCAGGTGGACAGGGGGCTCGGGGGAGACCCAGTACTTC. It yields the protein CASRWTGGSGETQYF.

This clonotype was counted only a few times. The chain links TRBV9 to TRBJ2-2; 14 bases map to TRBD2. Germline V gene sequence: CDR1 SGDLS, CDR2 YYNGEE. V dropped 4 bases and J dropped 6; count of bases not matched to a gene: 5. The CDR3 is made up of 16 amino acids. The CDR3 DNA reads TGTGCCAGCAGCCCCCGGACTAGCGGGGGGCCCGGGGAGCTGTTTTTT. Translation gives CASSPRTSGGPGELFF.

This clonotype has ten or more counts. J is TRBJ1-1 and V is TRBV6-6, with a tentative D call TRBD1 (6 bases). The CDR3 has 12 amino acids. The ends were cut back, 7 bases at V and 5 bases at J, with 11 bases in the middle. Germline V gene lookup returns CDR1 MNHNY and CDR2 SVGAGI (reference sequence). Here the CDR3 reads CASTLQGTEAFF. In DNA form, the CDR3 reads TGTGCCAGCACTTTACAGGGAACTGAAGCTTTCTTT.

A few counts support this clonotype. The CDR3 nucleotides are TGTGCCAGCAGCCCCCGAACTGGTGGGGTCGCGGATACGCAGTATTTT. Its translation: CASSPRTGGVADTQYF. The genes are TRBV2 and TRBJ2-3; no reliable D call. The V gene lost 6 bases and the J gene lost 6 bases, with 22 bases spanning the gap. CDR3 length equals 16 residues. Per germline, CDR1 SNHLY and CDR2 FYNNEI.

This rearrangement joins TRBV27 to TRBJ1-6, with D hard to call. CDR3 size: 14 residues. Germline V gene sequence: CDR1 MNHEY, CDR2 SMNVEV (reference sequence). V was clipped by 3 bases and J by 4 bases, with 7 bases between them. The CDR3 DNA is TGTGCCAGCAGTTTCGAGGGTTATAATTCACCCCTCCACTTT. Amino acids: CASSFEGYNSPLHF.

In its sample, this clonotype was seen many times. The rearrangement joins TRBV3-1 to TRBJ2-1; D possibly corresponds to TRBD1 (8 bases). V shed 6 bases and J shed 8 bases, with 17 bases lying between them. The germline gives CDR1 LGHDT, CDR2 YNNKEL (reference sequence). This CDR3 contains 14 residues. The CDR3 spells CASSQQGGSDEQFF. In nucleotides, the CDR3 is TGTGCCAGCAGTCAACAGGGGGGGTCTGATGAGCAGTTCTTC.

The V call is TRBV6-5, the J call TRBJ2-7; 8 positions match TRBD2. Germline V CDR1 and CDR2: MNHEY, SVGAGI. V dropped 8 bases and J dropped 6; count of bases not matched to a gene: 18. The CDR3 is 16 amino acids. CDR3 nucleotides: TGTGCCAGCTCCTATTGGGCGTCGGGGGGGTTAAGCGAGCAGTACTTC. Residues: CASSYWASGGLSEQYF.

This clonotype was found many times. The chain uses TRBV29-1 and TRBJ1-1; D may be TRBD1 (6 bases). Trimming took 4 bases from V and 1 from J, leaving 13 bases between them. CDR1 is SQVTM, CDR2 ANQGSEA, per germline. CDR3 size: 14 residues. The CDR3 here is CSVGGGDKNTEAFF. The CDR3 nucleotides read TGCAGCGTTGGGGGTGGGGACAAGAACACTGAAGCTTTCTTT.

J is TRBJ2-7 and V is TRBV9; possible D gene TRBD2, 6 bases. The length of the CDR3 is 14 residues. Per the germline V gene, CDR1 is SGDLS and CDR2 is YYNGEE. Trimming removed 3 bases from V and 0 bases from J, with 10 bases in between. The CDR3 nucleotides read TGTGCCAGCAGCGCGGGACTCGTCTCCTACGAGCAGTACTTC. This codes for CASSAGLVSYEQYF.